This T cell receptor beta chain was obtained from a study of identical twins. CDR3 length equals 13 residues. From germline, CDR1 is SGDLS and CDR2 YYNGEE. V was pared by 1 base and J by 11 bases, with 7 bases of the junction left unmatched. As concerns this clonotype: Its antigen is unidentified.

TCRdb called the 5' RACE reads again in MiXCR, with one record for every CDR3 protein. The profile covers approximately 630,000 distinct CDR3 sequences, with under 8.5% appearing a single time and less than 2% taken by the ten largest. Study-wide findings and caveats: Weaker excess twin sharing was seen among beta out-of-frame sequences.

This sample was shared with a second study, whose subject was yellow fever vaccine responses in identical twins.

The TCR comes from a woman aged 18-29 years in good health. Sequenced input: PBMCs. The chain recombines TRBV9 with TRBJ2-3, with 7 bases aligning to TRBD1. The CDR3 nucleotides are TGTGCCAGCAGCGTAACGGTAGGGGGCGTGCAGTATTTT. Its translation is CASSVTVGGVQYF. Variable domain in full (rest from reference TRBV9 and TRBJ2-3): DSGVTQTPKHLITATGQRVTLRCSPRSGDLSVYWYQQSLDQGLQFLIQYYNGEERAKGNILERFSAQQFPDLHSELNLSSLELGDSALYFCASSVTVGGVQYFGPGTRLTVL.